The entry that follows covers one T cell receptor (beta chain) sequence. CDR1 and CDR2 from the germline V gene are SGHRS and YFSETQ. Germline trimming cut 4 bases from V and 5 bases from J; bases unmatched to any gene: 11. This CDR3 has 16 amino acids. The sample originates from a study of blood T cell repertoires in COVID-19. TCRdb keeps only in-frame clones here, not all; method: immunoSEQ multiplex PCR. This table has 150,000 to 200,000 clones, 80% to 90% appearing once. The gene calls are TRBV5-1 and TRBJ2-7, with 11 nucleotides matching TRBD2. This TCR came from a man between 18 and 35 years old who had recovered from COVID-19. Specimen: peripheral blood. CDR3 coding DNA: TGCGCCAGCAGCCCCGGGACTAGCGGCAGGGGGCACGAGCAGTACTTC. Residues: CASSPGTSGRGHEQYF.